This T cell receptor (beta chain) was found in a study of T cell responses to AZD1222 COVID-19 vaccine. With respect to this clone: Its antigen remains unidentified.

Here immunoSEQ multiplex PCR was the method, and the copy in TCRdb shows in-frame clones only, minus some. The sample carries around 140,000 clones, more than 80% recorded once. Points from the study as a whole: Dominant at 160-218 and 743-854, vaccine-associated CD4 TCRs also spanned spike. Among the donors, most were white British and more were female, and clonal diversity was possibly underestimated.

The sequence derives from an adult in good health. The source was peripheral blood, collected on day 0 of AZD1222 vaccination.

CDR3 in amino acids: CASIGTRREKLFF. The CDR3 DNA sequence: TGTGCCAGCATCGGGACCAGGCGTGAAAAACTGTTTTTT. The chain combines TRBV28 with TRBJ1-4; possible D gene TRBD1, 5 bases. CDR1 MDHEN and CDR2 SYDVKM come from the germline V gene. Trimming left V 7 bases short and J 7 bases short, with 13 bases between. The CDR3 runs 13 residues.